This record concerns one T cell receptor (beta chain) sequence. The entry originates in a study of control samples from healthy donors and cancer patients. Measured with immunoSEQ multiplex PCR; TCRdb has only the in-frame clones, and not every one. The table has 90,000 to 100,000 clones, around three quarters seen once. The receptor comes from a young woman in good health. Sequencing was done on a sample of blood.

The CDR3, as DNA: TGTGCCAGCAGCCCGGACAGGACCATCGGAAACACCATATATTTT. It is translated as CASSPDRTIGNTIYF. The V call is TRBV5-6, the J call TRBJ1-3; 7 nucleotides match TRBD1. CDR1 is SGHDT and CDR2 is YYEEEE in the germline V gene. V lost 4 bases and J lost 4; bases outside the gene matches: 8. The CDR3 runs to 15 residues.